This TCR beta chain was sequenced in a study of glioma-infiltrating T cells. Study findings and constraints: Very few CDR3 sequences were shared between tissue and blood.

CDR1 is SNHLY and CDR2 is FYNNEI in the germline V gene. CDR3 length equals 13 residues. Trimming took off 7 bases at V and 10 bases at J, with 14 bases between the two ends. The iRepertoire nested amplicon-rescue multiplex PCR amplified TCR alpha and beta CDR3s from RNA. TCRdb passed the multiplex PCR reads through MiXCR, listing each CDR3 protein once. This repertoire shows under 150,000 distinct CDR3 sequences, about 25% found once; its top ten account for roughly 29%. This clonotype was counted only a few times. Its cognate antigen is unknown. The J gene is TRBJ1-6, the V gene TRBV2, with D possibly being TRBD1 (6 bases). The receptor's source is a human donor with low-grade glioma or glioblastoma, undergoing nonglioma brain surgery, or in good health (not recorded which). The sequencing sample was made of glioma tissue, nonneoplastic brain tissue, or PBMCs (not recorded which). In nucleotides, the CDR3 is TGTGCCAGCAATCGGGACATCTCCTCACCCCTCCACTTT. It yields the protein CASNRDISSPLHF.